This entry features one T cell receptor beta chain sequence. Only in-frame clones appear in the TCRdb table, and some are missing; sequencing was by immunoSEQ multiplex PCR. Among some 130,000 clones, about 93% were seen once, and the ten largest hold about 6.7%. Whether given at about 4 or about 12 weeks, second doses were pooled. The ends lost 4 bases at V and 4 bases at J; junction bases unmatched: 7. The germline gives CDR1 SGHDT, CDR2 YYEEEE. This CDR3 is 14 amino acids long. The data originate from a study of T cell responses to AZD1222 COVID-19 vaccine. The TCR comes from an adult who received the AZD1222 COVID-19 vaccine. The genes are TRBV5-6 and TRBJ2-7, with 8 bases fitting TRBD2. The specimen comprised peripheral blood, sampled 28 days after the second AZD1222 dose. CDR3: CASSRGGRAYEQYF. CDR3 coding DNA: TGTGCCAGCAGCCGGGGGGGCAGGGCATACGAGCAGTACTTC.